This TCR beta chain was captured by sequencing in a study of T cells after yellow fever vaccination. Study-wide results and limits: It was a small share of clonotypes that appeared in both CD4 and CD8 compartments. Post-booster repertoires again held most primary-vaccination clones (roughly 96% CD4, around 90% CD8).

The sample holds a few counts of this clonotype. Its antigen remains unidentified. 5'RACE template switching produced TCR cDNA carrying a universal primer site and UMIs. MiXCR, run by TCRdb on the 5' RACE reads, gives a single entry per CDR3 protein. The data hold just under 600,000 distinct CDR3 sequences, with roughly 14% observed a single time. The CDR3 is 15 residues long. Germline-derived CDR1 and CDR2 are SGHTA and FQGNSA. V was shortened by 0 bases and J by 7 bases, with 15 bases between the two germline ends. The sequence came from a man younger than 40 who received the YFV17D yellow fever vaccine. The chain links TRBV7-2 to TRBJ2-5, with D possibly matching TRBD1 (6 bases). The material was PBMCs, obtained on the day of the yellow fever booster vaccination. The CDR3 loop reads CASSLAGHLKGTQYF. In DNA form, the CDR3 reads TGTGCCAGCAGCTTAGCGGGACACCTAAAGGGGACCCAGTACTTC.